Listed here is a single TCR beta chain. Antigen: not known. The sample is drawn from a study of cytomegalovirus exposure and HLA in healthy donors. Study-wide points: Cytomegalovirus-associated TCR beta chains were listed, numbering roughly 150. Later genetic work tied a missense DCLRE1C variant to beta-chain V and J trimming. Researchers had no immune exposure information except CMV serostatus available.

Amplification used 60 Vbeta primers and 13 Jbeta primers. The assay was immunoSEQ multiplex PCR, and TCRdb's table has in-frame clones only and misses some. The sample consists of roughly 200,000 clones, approximately 80% of them appearing once. The V segment lost 4 bases and the J segment 5 bases; nucleotides outside the gene matches: 9. The CDR3 runs to 15 residues. Germline-derived CDR1 and CDR2 are LNHDA and SQIVND (reference sequence). The rearrangement uses TRBV19 and TRBJ2-3; TRBD1 aligns across 7 bases. Input material: PBMCs. The TCR originated in a middle-aged woman in good health and CMV-seronegative. The CDR3 region is CASSTRQGVEDTQYF. CDR3 nucleotides: TGTGCCAGTAGTACAAGACAGGGTGTGGAAGATACGCAGTATTTT.